The sequence of this T cell receptor (beta chain) was determined in a study of graft-versus-host responses after intestinal transplantation. Overall study: Induction using anti-thymocyte globulin, followed by tacrolimus and steroids for around 3 years, was given to all recipients. Study conclusions and caveats: Present in recipient marrow, GvH clones included some that appeared first in ileum or blood. Some patients had graft-donor T cell macrochimerism, and their allografts showed high graft-versus-host to host-versus-graft clonal ratios.

A remark on this clone: The target antigen is unknown.

Assay used: immunoSEQ multiplex PCR; TCRdb lists only in-frame clones, some missing. The sample includes 84,000 or so clones, roughly 92% of them seen just once. V was clipped by 2 bases and J by 0 bases; unmatched bases: 2. The V gene's germline CDR1 is SNHLY and CDR2 FYNNEI. This CDR3 is built from 15 residues. The clonotype comes from a human donor who received an intestinal transplant. The sample consisted of unstimulated CD4+ T cells sorted from spleen or lymph node cells, taken before intestinal transplant. The V and J genes are TRBV2 and TRBJ1-1; 8 nucleotides line up with TRBD1. The CDR3: CASSEQGAMNTEAFF. CDR3 nucleotide sequence: TGTGCCAGCAGTGAACAGGGGGCTATGAACACTGAAGCTTTCTTT.